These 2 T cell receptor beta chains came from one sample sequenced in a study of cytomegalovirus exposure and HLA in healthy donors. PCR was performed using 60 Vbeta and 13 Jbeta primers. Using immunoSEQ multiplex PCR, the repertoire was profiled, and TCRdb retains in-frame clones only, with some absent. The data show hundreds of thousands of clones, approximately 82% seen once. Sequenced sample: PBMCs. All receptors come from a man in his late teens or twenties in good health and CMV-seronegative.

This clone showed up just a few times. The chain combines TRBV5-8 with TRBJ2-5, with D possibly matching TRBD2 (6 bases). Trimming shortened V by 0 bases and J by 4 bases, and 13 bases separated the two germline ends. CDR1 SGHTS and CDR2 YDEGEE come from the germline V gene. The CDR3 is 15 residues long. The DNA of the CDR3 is TGTGCCAGCAGCTTGGGAGCTCGGACTACAGAGACCCAGTACTTC. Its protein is CASSLGARTTETQYF.

The CDR3 reads CASSLLAGESYEQYF. The DNA of the CDR3 is TGCGCCAGCAGCTTGCTGGCAGGGGAATCCTACGAGCAGTACTTC. This chain links TRBV5-1 with TRBJ2-7, with D tentatively TRBD1 (6 bases). Trimming removed 1 base at V and 1 base at J, with 12 bases between. The germline CDR1 and CDR2 sequences are SGHRS and YFSETQ. This CDR3 contains 15 residues.